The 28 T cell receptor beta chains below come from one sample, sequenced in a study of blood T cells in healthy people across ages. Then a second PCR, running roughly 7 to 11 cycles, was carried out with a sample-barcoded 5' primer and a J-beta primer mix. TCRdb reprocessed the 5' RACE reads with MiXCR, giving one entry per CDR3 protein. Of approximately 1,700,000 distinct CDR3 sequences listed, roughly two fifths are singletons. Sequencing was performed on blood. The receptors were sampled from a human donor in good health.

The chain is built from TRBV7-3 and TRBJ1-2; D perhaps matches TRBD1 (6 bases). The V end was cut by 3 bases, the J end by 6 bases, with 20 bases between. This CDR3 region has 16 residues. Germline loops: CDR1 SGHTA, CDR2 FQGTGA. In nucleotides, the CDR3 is TGTGCCAGCAGCTTCAGGGAACCTACAGGGAGGCATGGCTACACCTTC. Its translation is CASSFREPTGRHGYTF.

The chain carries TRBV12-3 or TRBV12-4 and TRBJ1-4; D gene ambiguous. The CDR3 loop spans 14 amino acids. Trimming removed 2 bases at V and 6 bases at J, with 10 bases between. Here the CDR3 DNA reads TGTGCCAGCAGTTTACATTCCGGGGATGAAAAACTGTTTTTT. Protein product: CASSLHSGDEKLFF.

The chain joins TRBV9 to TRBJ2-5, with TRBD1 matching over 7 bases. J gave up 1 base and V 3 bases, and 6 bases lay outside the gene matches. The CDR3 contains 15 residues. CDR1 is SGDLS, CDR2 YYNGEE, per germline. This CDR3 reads CASSAMTGPQETQYF. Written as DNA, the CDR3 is TGTGCCAGCAGCGCGATGACAGGGCCCCAAGAGACCCAGTACTTC.

The CDR3 DNA sequence: TGTGCCAGCAGTTACTCCCTAGCGGGGGTTACCGGGGAGCTGTTTTTT. This encodes CASSYSLAGVTGELFF. The chain carries TRBV6-6 and TRBJ2-2; 10 nucleotides agree with TRBD2. V shed 0 bases and J 5 bases; nucleotides not matched to a gene: 3. CDR1 and CDR2 (germline): MNHNY, SVGAGI (reference sequence). The CDR3 sequence is 16 residues long.

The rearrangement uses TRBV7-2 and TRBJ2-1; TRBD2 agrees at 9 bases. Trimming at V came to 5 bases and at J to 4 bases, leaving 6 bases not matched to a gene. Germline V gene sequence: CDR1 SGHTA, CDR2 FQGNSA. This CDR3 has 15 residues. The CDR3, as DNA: TGTGCCAGCAGCCCCGTGCGGGGGGGTTACAATGAGCAGTTCTTC. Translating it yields CASSPVRGGYNEQFF.

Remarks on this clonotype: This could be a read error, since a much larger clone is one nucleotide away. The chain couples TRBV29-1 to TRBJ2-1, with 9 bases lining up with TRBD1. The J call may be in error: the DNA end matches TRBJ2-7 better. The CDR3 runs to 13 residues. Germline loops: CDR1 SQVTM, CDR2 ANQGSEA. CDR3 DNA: TGCGGCGTTAGCTGGACAGGGGTCCACGAGCAGTACTTC. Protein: CGVSWTGVHEQYF.

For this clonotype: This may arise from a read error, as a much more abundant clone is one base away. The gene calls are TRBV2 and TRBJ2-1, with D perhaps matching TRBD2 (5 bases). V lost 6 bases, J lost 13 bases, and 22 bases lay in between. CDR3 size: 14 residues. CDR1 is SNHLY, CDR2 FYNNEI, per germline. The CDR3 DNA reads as TGTGCCAGCAGCTTAACTAGAGTTGGAGAGACCCAGTTCTTC. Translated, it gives CASSLTRVGETQFF.

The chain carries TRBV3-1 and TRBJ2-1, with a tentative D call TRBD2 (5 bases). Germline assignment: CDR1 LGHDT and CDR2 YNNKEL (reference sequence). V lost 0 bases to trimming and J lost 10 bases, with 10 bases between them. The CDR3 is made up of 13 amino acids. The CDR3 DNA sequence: TGTGCCAGCAGCCAAGAGACGGGAAGCGAGCAGTTCTTC. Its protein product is CASSQETGSEQFF.

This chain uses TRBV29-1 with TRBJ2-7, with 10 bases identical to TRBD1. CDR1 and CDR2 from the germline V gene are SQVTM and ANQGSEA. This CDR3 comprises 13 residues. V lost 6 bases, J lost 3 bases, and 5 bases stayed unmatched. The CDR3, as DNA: TGCAGCGTCATTAGGGACAGGGGCTACGAGCAGTACTTC. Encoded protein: CSVIRDRGYEQYF.

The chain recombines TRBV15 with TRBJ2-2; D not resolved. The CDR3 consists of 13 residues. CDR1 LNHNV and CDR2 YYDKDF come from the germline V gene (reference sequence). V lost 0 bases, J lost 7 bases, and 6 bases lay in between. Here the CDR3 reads CATSRESSGELFF. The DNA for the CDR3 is TGTGCCACCAGCAGAGAAAGCAGCGGGGAGCTGTTTTTT.

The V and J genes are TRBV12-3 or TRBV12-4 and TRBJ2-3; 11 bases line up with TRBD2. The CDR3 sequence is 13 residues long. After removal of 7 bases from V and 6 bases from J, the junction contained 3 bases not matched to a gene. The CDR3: CASIAGGLDTQYF. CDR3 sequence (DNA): TGTGCCAGCATAGCGGGGGGGCTGGATACGCAGTATTTT.

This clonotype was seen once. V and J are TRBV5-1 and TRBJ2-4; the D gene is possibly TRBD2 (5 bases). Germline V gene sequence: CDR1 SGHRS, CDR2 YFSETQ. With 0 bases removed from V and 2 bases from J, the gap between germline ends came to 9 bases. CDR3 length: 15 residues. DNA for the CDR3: TGCGCCAGCAGCTTGGCGGGGTCGACCAAAAACATTCAGTACTTC. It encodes CASSLAGSTKNIQYF. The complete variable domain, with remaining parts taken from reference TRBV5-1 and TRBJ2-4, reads KAGVTQTPRYLIKTRGQQVTLSCSPISGHRSVSWYQQTPGQGLQFLFEYFSETQRNKGNFPGRFSGRQFSNSRSEMNVSTLELGDSALYLCASSLAGSTKNIQYFGAGTRLSVL.

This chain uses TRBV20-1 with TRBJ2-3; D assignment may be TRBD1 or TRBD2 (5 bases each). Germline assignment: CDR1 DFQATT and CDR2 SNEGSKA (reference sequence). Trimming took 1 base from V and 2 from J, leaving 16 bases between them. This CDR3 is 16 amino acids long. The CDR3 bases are TGCAGTGCTAGAGCCTACGTCGGGACGCACACAGATACGCAGTATTTT. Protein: CSARAYVGTHTDTQYF.

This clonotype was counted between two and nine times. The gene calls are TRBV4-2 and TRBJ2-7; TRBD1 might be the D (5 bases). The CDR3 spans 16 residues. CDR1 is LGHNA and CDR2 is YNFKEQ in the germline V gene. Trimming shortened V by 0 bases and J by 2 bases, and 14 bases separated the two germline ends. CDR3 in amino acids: CASSQDGATPTYEQYF. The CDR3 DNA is TGTGCCAGCAGCCAAGATGGGGCTACACCTACCTACGAGCAGTACTTC.

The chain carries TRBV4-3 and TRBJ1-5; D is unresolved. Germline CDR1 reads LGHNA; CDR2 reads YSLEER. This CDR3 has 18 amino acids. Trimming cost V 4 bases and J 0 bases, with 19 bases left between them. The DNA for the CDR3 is TGCGCCAGCAGCCGATCAGCTTTGACGGGGAATAGCAATCAGCCCCAGCATTTT. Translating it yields CASSRSALTGNSNQPQHF.

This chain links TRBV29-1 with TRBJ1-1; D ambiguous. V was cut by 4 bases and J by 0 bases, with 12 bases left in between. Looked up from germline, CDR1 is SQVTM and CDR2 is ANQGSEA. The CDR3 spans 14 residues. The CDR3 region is CSVVPRSMNTEAFF. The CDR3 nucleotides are TGCAGCGTTGTCCCCAGATCAATGAACACTGAAGCTTTCTTT. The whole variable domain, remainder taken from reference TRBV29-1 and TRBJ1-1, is SAVISQKPSRDICQRGTSLTIQCQVDSQVTMMFWYRQQPGQSLTLIATANQGSEATYESGFVIDKFPISRPNLTFSTLTVSNMSPEDSSIYLCSVVPRSMNTEAFFGQGTRLTVV.

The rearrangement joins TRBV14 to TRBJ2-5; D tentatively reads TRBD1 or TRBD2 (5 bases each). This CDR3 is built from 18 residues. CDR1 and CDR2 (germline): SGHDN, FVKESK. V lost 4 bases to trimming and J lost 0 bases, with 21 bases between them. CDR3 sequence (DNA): TGTGCCAGCAGCCCTACGACCCCCGGGACCCGGTACCAAGAGACCCAGTACTTC. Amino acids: CASSPTTPGTRYQETQYF.

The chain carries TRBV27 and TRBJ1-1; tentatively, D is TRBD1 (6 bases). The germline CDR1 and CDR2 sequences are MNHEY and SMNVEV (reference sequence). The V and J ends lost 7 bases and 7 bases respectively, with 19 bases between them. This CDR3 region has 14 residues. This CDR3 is CASTSNWGADEAFF. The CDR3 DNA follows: TGTGCCAGCACCTCTAATTGGGGGGCAGATGAAGCTTTCTTT.

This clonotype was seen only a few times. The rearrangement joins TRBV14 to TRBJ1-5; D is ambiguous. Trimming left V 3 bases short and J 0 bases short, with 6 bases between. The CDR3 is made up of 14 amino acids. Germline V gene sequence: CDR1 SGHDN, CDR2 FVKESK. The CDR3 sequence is CASSQSSSNQPQHF. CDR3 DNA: TGTGCCAGCAGCCAGTCCTCTAGCAATCAGCCCCAGCATTTT.

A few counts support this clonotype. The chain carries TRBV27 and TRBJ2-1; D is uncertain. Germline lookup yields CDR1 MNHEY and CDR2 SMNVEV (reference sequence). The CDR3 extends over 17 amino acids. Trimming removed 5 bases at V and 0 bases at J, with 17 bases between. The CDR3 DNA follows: TGTGCCAGCAGTACCCCTAGGCTAGTGCTCTCCTACAATGAGCAGTTCTTC. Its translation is CASSTPRLVLSYNEQFF.

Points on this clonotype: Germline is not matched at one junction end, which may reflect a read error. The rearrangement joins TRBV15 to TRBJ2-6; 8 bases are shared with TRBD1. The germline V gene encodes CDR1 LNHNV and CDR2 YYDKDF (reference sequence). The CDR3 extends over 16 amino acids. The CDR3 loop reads CATSPGGHSGANVPTF. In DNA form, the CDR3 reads TGTGCCACCAGCCCAGGGGGCCACTCTGGGGCCAACGTCCCGACTTTC.

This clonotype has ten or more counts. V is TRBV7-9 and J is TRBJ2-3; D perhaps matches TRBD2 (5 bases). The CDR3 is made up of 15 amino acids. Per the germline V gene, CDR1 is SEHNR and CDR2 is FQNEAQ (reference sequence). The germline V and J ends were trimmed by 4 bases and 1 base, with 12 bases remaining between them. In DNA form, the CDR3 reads TGTGCCAGCAGCTCCGCAATGGAGGGCACAGATACGCAGTATTTT. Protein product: CASSSAMEGTDTQYF.

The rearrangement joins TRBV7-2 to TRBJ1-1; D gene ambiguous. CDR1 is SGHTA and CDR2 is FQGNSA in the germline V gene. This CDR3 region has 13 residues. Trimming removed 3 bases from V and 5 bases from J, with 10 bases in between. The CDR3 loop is CASSFRTGTEAFF. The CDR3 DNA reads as TGTGCCAGCAGCTTCCGAACGGGGACTGAAGCTTTCTTT. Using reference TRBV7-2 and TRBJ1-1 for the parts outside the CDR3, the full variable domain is GAGVSQSPSNKVTEKGKDVELRCDPISGHTALYWYRQSLGQGLEFLIYFQGNSAPDKSGLPSDRFSAERTGGSVSTLTIQRTQQEDSAVYLCASSFRTGTEAFFGQGTRLTVV.

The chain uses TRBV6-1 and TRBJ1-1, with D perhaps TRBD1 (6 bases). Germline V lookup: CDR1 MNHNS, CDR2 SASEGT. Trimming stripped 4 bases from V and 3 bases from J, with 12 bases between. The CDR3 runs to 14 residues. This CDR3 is CASSGGRGYTEAFF. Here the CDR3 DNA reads TGTGCCAGCAGTGGGGGGCGGGGGTACACTGAAGCTTTCTTT.

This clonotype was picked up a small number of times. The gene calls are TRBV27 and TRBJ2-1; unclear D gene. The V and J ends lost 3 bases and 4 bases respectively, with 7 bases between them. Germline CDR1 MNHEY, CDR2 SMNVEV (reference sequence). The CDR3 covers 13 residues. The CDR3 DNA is TGTGCCAGCAGTTTGACTCGTTACAATGAGCAGTTCTTC. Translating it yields CASSLTRYNEQFF.

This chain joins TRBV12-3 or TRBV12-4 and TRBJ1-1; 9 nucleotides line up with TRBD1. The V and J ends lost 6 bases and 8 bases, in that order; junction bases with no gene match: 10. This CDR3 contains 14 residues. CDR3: CASSRDRECKEAFF. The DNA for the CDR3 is TGTGCCAGCAGCCGGGACAGGGAGTGTAAGGAAGCTTTCTTT.

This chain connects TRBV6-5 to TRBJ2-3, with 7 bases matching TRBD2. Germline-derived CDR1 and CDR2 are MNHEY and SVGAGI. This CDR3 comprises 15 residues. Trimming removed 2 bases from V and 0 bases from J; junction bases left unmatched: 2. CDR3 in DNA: TGTGCCAGCAGTTACACACTAGCGAGCACAGATACGCAGTATTTT. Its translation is CASSYTLASTDTQYF.

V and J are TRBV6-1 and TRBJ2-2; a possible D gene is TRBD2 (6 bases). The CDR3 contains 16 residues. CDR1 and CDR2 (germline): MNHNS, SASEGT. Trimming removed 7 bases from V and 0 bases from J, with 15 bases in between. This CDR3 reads CASTRGGVANTGELFF. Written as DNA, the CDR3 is TGTGCCAGCACCCGGGGCGGGGTAGCGAACACCGGGGAGCTGTTTTTT.